This T cell receptor (beta chain) was retrieved from a study of T cell responses to AZD1222 COVID-19 vaccine. Study-wide results and caveats: Within unmutated variant regions lay the reported targets of nearly half of spike-specific TCRs. Along spike, vaccine-associated CD4 TCRs were found throughout, with dominance at 160-218 and 743-854.

The data were produced by immunoSEQ multiplex PCR, yet TCRdb's version contains in-frame clones alone and is incomplete. The data show over 50,000 clones, over 75% seen once. J gave up 6 bases and V 2 bases, and 19 bases lay outside the gene matches. CDR1 is LGHNA and CDR2 is YNFKEQ in the germline V gene. This CDR3 has 20 residues. Note on this clone: The target antigen is unknown.

The TCR comes from an adult who received the AZD1222 COVID-19 vaccine. This sample comprised peripheral blood, obtained 28 days after the second AZD1222 dose. The gene calls are TRBV4-2 and TRBJ2-1, with 10 positions matching TRBD2. The CDR3 DNA reads as TGTGCCAGCAGCCAAAACCCCCCTACGGAGGCTAGCGGGAGAAGCAATGAGCAGTTCTTC. This codes for CASSQNPPTEASGRSNEQFF.